The 18 T cell receptor beta chains listed next were all sequenced from one sample in a study of cytomegalovirus exposure and HLA in healthy donors. Primers included in the PCR were 60 Vbeta and 13 Jbeta primers. Here immunoSEQ multiplex PCR was the method, and the copy in TCRdb shows in-frame clones only, minus some. The repertoire has roughly 150,000 clones, roughly 80% of them found once; the top ten carry around 9%. Sequencing input: PBMCs. Receptor source: a male donor in good health and CMV-seropositive.

This clone was recorded a few times. V is TRBV10-2 and J is TRBJ2-7, with no clear D. The germline V gene has CDR1 WSHSY and CDR2 SAAADI. The length of the CDR3 is 11 residues. The ends were cut back, 7 bases at V and 1 base at J, with 5 bases in the middle. The CDR3 protein is CASMTSYEQYF. The DNA for the CDR3 is TGCGCCAGCATGACATCCTACGAGCAGTACTTC.

The chain couples TRBV10-1 to TRBJ2-1, with D perhaps TRBD2 (5 bases). Trimming shortened V by 4 bases and J by 7 bases, and 8 bases separated the two germline ends. CDR3 size: 12 residues. Germline V gene data show CDR1 as WNHNN and CDR2 as SYGVQD (reference sequence). The CDR3 here is CASSASWNEQFF. The CDR3, as DNA: TGCGCCAGCAGTGCTAGCTGGAATGAGCAGTTCTTC.

The chain carries TRBV5-1 and TRBJ2-7, with TRBD2 identical over 7 bases. There are 14 residues in the CDR3. Germline-derived CDR1 and CDR2 are SGHRS and YFSETQ. The J segment lost 5 bases and the V segment lost 4 bases, leaving 9 bases of the junction unmatched. In nucleotides, the CDR3 is TGCGCCAGCAGCCCCCTTGGGGGGGACGACGAGCAGTACTTC. Its protein product is CASSPLGGDDEQYF.

CDR3 sequence (DNA): TGCAGCGACGGGAGAGCTGAAGCTTTCTTT. Protein: CSDGRAEAFF. The chain is built from TRBV29-1 and TRBJ1-1; no firm D call. In germline, CDR1 is SQVTM, CDR2 ANQGSEA. V was shortened by 7 bases and J by 6 bases, with 9 bases between the two germline ends. This CDR3 has 10 amino acids.

V and J are TRBV5-1 and TRBJ1-1; D call uncertain. CDR1 and CDR2 (germline): SGHRS, YFSETQ. The CDR3 spans 12 residues. Trimming shortened V by 4 bases and J by 8 bases, and 12 bases separated the two germline ends. CDR3 sequence reads: CASSPPGLEAFF. The CDR3 DNA follows: TGCGCCAGCAGCCCCCCCGGTCTGGAAGCTTTCTTT.

The rearrangement joins TRBV4-2 to TRBJ2-5, with TRBD2 matching 12 bases. The CDR3 consists of 17 residues. V dropped 1 base and J dropped 5; count of bases not matched to a gene: 8. Per germline, CDR1 LGHNA and CDR2 YNFKEQ. The DNA of the CDR3 is TGTGCCAGCAGCCAAGTGGCTAGCGGGAGGGCCGGGGAGACCCAGTACTTC. Encoded protein: CASSQVASGRAGETQYF.

The chain uses TRBV7-9 and TRBJ2-1; TRBD2 is a possible D gene (6 bases). CDR1 and CDR2 (germline): SEHNR, FQNEAQ (reference sequence). Trimming took 11 bases from V and 1 from J, leaving 12 bases between them. The CDR3 runs 13 residues. CDR3 sequence: CAGAGTSYNEQFF. The CDR3 DNA is TGTGCCGGGGCCGGGACTTCCTACAATGAGCAGTTCTTC.

Only one count was recorded for this clone. The chain employs TRBV27 and TRBJ2-7; the match to TRBD2 covers 10 bases. Germline CDR1 and CDR2: MNHEY and SMNVEV (reference sequence). The CDR3 has 15 amino acids. The V and J ends lost 4 bases and 1 base, in that order; junction bases with no gene match: 4. In DNA, the CDR3 is TGTGCCAGCAGTTCACTAGCGGGGAATTCCTACGAGCAGTACTTC. The encoded protein is CASSSLAGNSYEQYF.

The chain uses TRBV7-9 and TRBJ2-7, with D unclear. Germline-derived CDR1 and CDR2 are SEHNR and FQNEAQ (reference sequence). CDR3 length equals 11 residues. V gave up 4 bases and J gave up 4 bases, with 5 bases separating them. CDR3: CASSSRYEQYF. The CDR3, as DNA: TGTGCCAGCAGCTCGAGGTACGAGCAGTACTTC.

The chain recombines TRBV6-1 with TRBJ2-7; 10 nucleotides line up with TRBD1. Germline CDR1 reads MNHNS; CDR2 reads SASEGT. This CDR3 comprises 15 residues. V lost 5 bases to trimming and J lost 4 bases; unmatched junction nucleotides: 8. The CDR3 here is CASSSRDRGDYEQYF. CDR3 bases: TGTGCCAGCAGTTCCCGGGACAGGGGCGATTACGAGCAGTACTTC.

In the case of this clone: The junction does not match germline at one end; this may be a read error. The chain carries TRBV2 and TRBJ1-1; D uncertain. Germline assignment: CDR1 SNHLY and CDR2 FYNNEI. The CDR3 covers 12 residues. The CDR3 nucleotides read TGTGCTAGCACCCCAGAGAACACTGAAGCTTTCTTT. Translated, it gives CASTPENTEAFF.

The chain couples TRBV19 to TRBJ1-2; 7 bases are a match to TRBD1. Losses at the gene ends were 6 bases for V and 3 bases for J; bases not matched to a gene: 4. From germline, CDR1 is LNHDA and CDR2 SQIVND (reference sequence). The CDR3 sequence is 13 residues long. This CDR3 is CASRTGFDYGYTF. CDR3 nucleotide sequence: TGTGCCAGTAGGACAGGGTTCGACTATGGCTACACCTTC. The variable domain in full, with the rest retrieved from reference TRBV19 and TRBJ1-2, is DGGITQSPKYLFRKEGQNVTLSCEQNLNHDAMYWYRQDPGQGLRLIYYSQIVNDFQKGDIAEGYSVSREKKESFPLTVTSAQKNPTAFYLCASRTGFDYGYTFGSGTRLTVV.

This chain connects TRBV19 to TRBJ2-1, with D possibly matching TRBD2 (5 bases). CDR1 is LNHDA, CDR2 SQIVND, per germline (reference sequence). There are 11 residues in the CDR3. The germline V and J ends were trimmed by 5 bases and 7 bases, with 6 bases remaining between them. The CDR3 DNA reads TGTGCCAGTAGTGTAGCGAATGAGCAGTTCTTC. It encodes CASSVANEQFF.

The gene calls are TRBV29-1 and TRBJ2-3; 9 nucleotides agree with TRBD2. Germline CDR1 reads SQVTM; CDR2 reads ANQGSEA. The length of the CDR3 is 14 residues. The ends lost 8 bases at V and 1 base at J; junction bases unmatched: 7. CDR3 coding DNA: TGCAGCACCGATCGGACTAGCGGCACAGATACGCAGTATTTT. Encoded protein: CSTDRTSGTDTQYF.

This clone appeared a single time. This chain links TRBV2 with TRBJ2-7; the match to TRBD2 covers 8 bases. The J segment lost 3 bases and the V segment lost 5 bases, leaving 9 bases of the junction unmatched. This CDR3 contains 15 residues. CDR1 is SNHLY and CDR2 is FYNNEI in the germline V gene. CDR3 coding DNA: TGTGCCAGCAGTCCAAAGGGTGCGGGGGGCTACGAGCAGTACTTC. The encoded protein is CASSPKGAGGYEQYF. The complete variable domain, with remaining parts taken from reference TRBV2 and TRBJ2-7, reads EPEVTQTPSHQVTQMGQEVILRCVPISNHLYFYWYRQILGQKVEFLVSFYNNEISEKSEIFDDQFSVERPDGSNFTLKIRSTKLEDSAMYFCASSPKGAGGYEQYFGPGTRLTVT.

The chain couples TRBV30 to TRBJ2-7; 7 bases align to TRBD2. Germline V gives CDR1 GTSNPN, CDR2 SVGIG (reference sequence). J was trimmed by 7 bases and V by 0 bases; bases with no gene match: 9. The CDR3 has 14 residues. CDR3 residues: CAWSVLIGGGEQYF. The CDR3 coding sequence is TGTGCCTGGAGTGTACTGATCGGGGGAGGGGAGCAGTACTTC.

This clone has more than one count but fewer than ten. The V and J genes are TRBV5-1 and TRBJ2-1, with TRBD2 matching 7 bases. Germline V gives CDR1 SGHRS, CDR2 YFSETQ. CDR3 length: 16 amino acids. Trimming cost V 0 bases and J 10 bases; bases outside gene matches: 13. The CDR3 sequence: CASSLAGLGPHDEQFF. CDR3 DNA: TGCGCCAGCAGCTTGGCCGGACTAGGGCCCCACGACGAGCAGTTCTTC.

V usage is TRBV9 and J usage is TRBJ2-7; 9 positions match TRBD2. V lost 3 bases and J lost 0; bases outside the gene matches: 7. CDR3 size: 16 residues. Germline V gives CDR1 SGDLS, CDR2 YYNGEE. The CDR3 is CASSEAASGASYEQYF. CDR3 bases: TGTGCCAGCAGCGAGGCGGCTAGCGGGGCCTCCTACGAGCAGTACTTC.